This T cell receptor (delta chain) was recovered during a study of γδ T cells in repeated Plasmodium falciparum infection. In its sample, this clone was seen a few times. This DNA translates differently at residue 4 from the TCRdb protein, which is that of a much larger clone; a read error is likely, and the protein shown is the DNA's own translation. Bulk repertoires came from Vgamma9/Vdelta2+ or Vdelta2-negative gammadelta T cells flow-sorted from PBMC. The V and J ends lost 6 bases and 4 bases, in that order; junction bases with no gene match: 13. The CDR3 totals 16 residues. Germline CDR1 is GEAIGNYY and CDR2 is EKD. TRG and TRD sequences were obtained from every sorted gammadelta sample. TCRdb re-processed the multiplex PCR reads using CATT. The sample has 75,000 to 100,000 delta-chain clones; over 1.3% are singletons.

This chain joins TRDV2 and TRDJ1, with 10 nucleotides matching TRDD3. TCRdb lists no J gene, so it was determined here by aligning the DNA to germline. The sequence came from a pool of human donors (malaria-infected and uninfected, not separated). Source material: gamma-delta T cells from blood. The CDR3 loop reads CACNGMGDTPLDKLIF. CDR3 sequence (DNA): TGTGCCTGTAACGGGATGGGGGATACCCCCCTCGATAAACTCATCTTT.